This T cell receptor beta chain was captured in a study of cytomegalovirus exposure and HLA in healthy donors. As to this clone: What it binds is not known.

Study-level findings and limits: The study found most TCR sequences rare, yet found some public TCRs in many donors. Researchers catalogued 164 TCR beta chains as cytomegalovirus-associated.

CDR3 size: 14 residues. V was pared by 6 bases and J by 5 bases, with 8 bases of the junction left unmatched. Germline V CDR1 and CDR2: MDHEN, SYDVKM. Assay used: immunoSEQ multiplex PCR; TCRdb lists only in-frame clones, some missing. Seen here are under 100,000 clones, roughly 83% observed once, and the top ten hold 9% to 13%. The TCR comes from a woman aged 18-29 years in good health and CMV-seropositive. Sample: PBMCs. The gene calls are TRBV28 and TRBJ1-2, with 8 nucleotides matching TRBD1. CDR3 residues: CASRVQGARYGYTF. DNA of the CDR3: TGTGCCAGCAGAGTCCAGGGGGCGAGGTATGGCTACACCTTC.